The TCR beta chain described here comes from a study of T-cell reconstitution after alpha-beta-depleted transplantation in children. V dropped 2 bases and J dropped 7; count of bases not matched to a gene: 15. The CDR3 covers 16 residues. CDR1 is DFQATT, CDR2 SNEGSKA, per germline (reference sequence). This clonotype was detected ten times or more. A library of TCRbeta sequences, prepared with unique molecular identifiers, was generated. TCRdb reprocessed the PCR reads with MiXCR, giving one entry per CDR3 protein. The sample has 640,000 or so distinct CDR3 sequences, 15% to 20% seen once. The receptor was derived from a human donor who donated a stem cell graft to a child with acute myeloid leukemia. This chain links TRBV20-1 with TRBJ2-5; 8 positions match TRBD2. Sequenced here: PBMCs from the stem cell graft donor, sampled from the stem cell graft. The CDR3 protein is CSARLAGSQGRRTQYF. In nucleotides, the CDR3 is TGCAGTGCTAGACTAGCGGGTTCACAAGGGAGGAGGACCCAGTACTTC.